These 14 T cell receptor beta chains were all obtained from the same sample, sequenced in a study of Graves' ophthalmopathy and Graves' hyperthyroidism. The sequenced template was RNA, covering the TCR beta CDR3 region. Following a first-round RT-PCR that used HTBI primers, a second-round multiplex PCR was carried out. TCRdb recomputed calls from the multiplex PCR reads with MiXCR, one row per CDR3 protein. The profile shows 450,000 or so distinct CDR3 sequences, around 15% of them singletons. The sequenced sample consisted of blood. Receptor source: a woman younger than 45 with Graves' ophthalmopathy.

The chain couples TRBV6-1 to TRBJ1-2; 8 bases fit TRBD1. From germline, CDR1 is MNHNS and CDR2 SASEGT. The CDR3 has 15 residues. Trimming took 5 bases from V and 2 from J; bases not matched to a gene: 7. In DNA, the CDR3 is TGTGCCAGCAGTAAATCAGGGGGCACCAACTATGGCTACACCTTC. This codes for CASSKSGGTNYGYTF.

This clonotype appeared many times. CDR3 in amino acids: CACRGRQNYYEQYF. The CDR3, as DNA: TGTGCCTGCCGGGGGAGACAGAACTACTACGAGCAGTACTTC. The gene calls are TRBV2 and TRBJ2-7, with a tentative D call TRBD2 (6 bases). V gave up 11 bases and J gave up 3 bases, with 20 bases separating them. The germline V gene encodes CDR1 SNHLY and CDR2 FYNNEI. The CDR3 length is 14 residues.

Ten or more counts support this clonotype. The V gene is TRBV27, the J gene TRBJ2-5; TRBD2 agrees at 11 bases. J was trimmed by 4 bases and V by 5 bases; bases with no gene match: 0. The CDR3 covers 13 residues. Per germline, CDR1 MNHEY and CDR2 SMNVEV (reference sequence). The CDR3 sequence: CASSGTSGETQYF. In DNA form, the CDR3 reads TGTGCCAGCAGTGGGACTAGCGGAGAGACCCAGTACTTC.

This clonotype was seen repeatedly, ten times or more. The V gene is TRBV29-1, the J gene TRBJ1-1; 11 bases are a match to TRBD1. V was clipped by 7 bases and J by 6 bases; unmatched bases: 4. Germline CDR1 and CDR2: SQVTM and ANQGSEA. The CDR3 loop spans 12 amino acids. The CDR3 sequence: CSADRGRAEAFF. CDR3 DNA sequence: TGCAGCGCGGACAGGGGGCGAGCTGAAGCTTTCTTT.

This clonotype was seen at least ten times. The chain employs TRBV25-1 and TRBJ1-2; D uncertain. This CDR3 region has 16 residues. CDR1 MGHDK and CDR2 SYGVNS come from the germline V gene. Trimming left V 4 bases short and J 2 bases short, with 17 bases between. The CDR3 region is CASSVGYGDSNYGYTF. In nucleotides, the CDR3 is TGTGCCAGCAGTGTGGGATACGGAGATTCAAACTATGGCTACACCTTC.

In its sample, this clonotype was seen many times. The gene calls are TRBV12-3 or TRBV12-4 and TRBJ1-5; D remains unclear. The length of the CDR3 is 11 residues. The V end was cut by 2 bases, the J end by 7 bases, with 3 bases between. CDR3 amino acids: CASSLRQPQHF. CDR3 bases: TGTGCCAGCAGTTTAAGACAGCCCCAGCATTTT.

This clonotype occurred many times. The chain carries TRBV11-2 and TRBJ2-7, with 7 bases aligning to TRBD1. Trimming cost V 6 bases and J 0 bases; bases outside gene matches: 8. Per germline, CDR1 SGHAT and CDR2 FQNNGV. The CDR3 runs 15 residues. CDR3 coding DNA: TGTGCCAGCAGACTTACCGGGACAGTCTCCTACGAGCAGTACTTC. Amino acid sequence: CASRLTGTVSYEQYF.

This clonotype was seen many times. A much larger clone sits a single nucleotide away, making a read error possible. The rearrangement links TRBV28 to TRBJ2-7, with D perhaps matching TRBD2 (5 bases). The CDR3 runs to 13 residues. Germline loops: CDR1 MDHEN, CDR2 SYDVKM. V lost 11 bases and J 3 bases, leaving 17 bases between the germline ends. DNA of the CDR3: TGTGCCGTCACGGAGGACTTGGGCTACGAGCAGTACTTC. Translated: CAVTEDLGYEQYF. The full variable domain, its missing parts supplied by reference TRBV28 and TRBJ2-7, is DVKVTQSSRYLVKRTGEKVFLECVQDMDHENMFWYRQDPGLGLRLIYFSYDVKMKEKGDIPEGYSVSREKKERFSLILESASTNQTSMYLCAVTEDLGYEQYFGPGTRLTVT.

This clonotype was seen more than once but under ten times. The chain combines TRBV10-3 with TRBJ2-5; possibly TRBD1 or TRBD2 for D (5 bases each). The CDR3 consists of 13 residues. Between the trimmed V and J ends, which lost 6 bases and 1 base, there was a span of 9 bases. Germline V CDR1 and CDR2: ENHRY, SYGVKD. The CDR3 loop is CAIRRDLQETQYF. DNA for the CDR3: TGTGCCATCAGGAGGGACCTCCAAGAGACCCAGTACTTC.

A few counts support this clonotype. J is TRBJ2-2 and V is TRBV5-1; D is unresolved. Looked up from germline, CDR1 is SGHRS and CDR2 is YFSETQ. The V gene lost 0 bases and the J gene lost 5 bases, with 8 bases spanning the gap. CDR3 length equals 14 residues. The CDR3 DNA follows: TGCGCCAGCAGCTTGGAGGGTACAACCGGGGAGCTGTTTTTT. Protein product: CASSLEGTTGELFF.

This clonotype came up many times. This rearrangement joins TRBV10-3 to TRBJ2-7; TRBD1 matches at 9 bases. Losses at the gene ends were 5 bases for V and 4 bases for J; bases not matched to a gene: 3. This CDR3 contains 13 residues. Germline V lookup: CDR1 ENHRY, CDR2 SYGVKD. CDR3 protein: CAISTGGGYEQYF. DNA of the CDR3: TGTGCCATCAGTACAGGGGGCGGGTACGAGCAGTACTTC.

This sequence joins TRBV20-1 and TRBJ2-7; 12 nucleotides align to TRBD1. V was pared by 3 bases and J by 3 bases, with 6 bases of the junction left unmatched. From germline, CDR1 is DFQATT and CDR2 SNEGSKA (reference sequence). The CDR3 is 15 residues long. The CDR3 sequence is CSASVRDRGLYEQYF. The CDR3 region has the DNA TGCAGTGCTAGCGTCCGGGACAGGGGGCTCTACGAGCAGTACTTC.

V gene TRBV5-8 combines with J gene TRBJ2-7, with 11 bases that match TRBD1. Losses at the gene ends were 4 bases for V and 7 bases for J; bases not matched to a gene: 7. CDR1 is SGHTS, CDR2 YDEGEE, per germline. The CDR3 loop spans 14 amino acids. The CDR3 sequence: CASSTGQGAWEQYF. CDR3 nucleotide sequence: TGTGCCAGCAGCACCGGACAGGGGGCGTGGGAGCAGTACTTC.

V is TRBV27 and J is TRBJ1-2, with D maybe TRBD1 (6 bases). Trimming removed 4 bases from V and 6 bases from J, with 18 bases in between. This CDR3 is 15 amino acids long. The germline CDR1 and CDR2 sequences are MNHEY and SMNVEV (reference sequence). CDR3 loop: CASSSGQPKGDGYTF. The CDR3 coding sequence is TGTGCCAGCAGTTCGGGCCAGCCCAAGGGGGATGGCTACACCTTC.